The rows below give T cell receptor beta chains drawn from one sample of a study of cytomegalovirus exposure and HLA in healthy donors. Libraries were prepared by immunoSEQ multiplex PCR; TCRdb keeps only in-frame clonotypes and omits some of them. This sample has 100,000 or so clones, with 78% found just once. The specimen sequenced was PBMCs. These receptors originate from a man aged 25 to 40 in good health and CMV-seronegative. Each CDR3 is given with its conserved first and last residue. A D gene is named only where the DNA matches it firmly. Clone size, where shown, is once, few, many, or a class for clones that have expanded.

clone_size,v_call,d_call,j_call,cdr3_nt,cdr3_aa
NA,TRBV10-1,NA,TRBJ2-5,TGCGCCAGCAGTGAGTGTATAGTCCAAGAGACCCAGTACTTC,CASSECIVQETQYF
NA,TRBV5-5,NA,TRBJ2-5,TGTGCCAGCAGCTTCCCAGTGCAAGAGACCCAGTACTTC,CASSFPVQETQYF
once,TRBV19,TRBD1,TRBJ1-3,TGTGCCAGTAGTATCTATGCTCAGGGGGCTGGAAACACCATATATTTT,CASSIYAQGAGNTIYF
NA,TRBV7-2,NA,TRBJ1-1,TGTGCCAGCAGCTTCAGACAGGAACGCACTGAAGCTTTCTTT,CASSFRQERTEAFF
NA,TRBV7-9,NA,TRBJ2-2,TGTGCCAGCAGCTTAGTGACAGCAGTCACCGGGGAGCTGTTTTTT,CASSLVTAVTGELFF
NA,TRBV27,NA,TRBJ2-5,TGTGCCAGCAGTTTGGCCAGCGGGACACAAGAGACCCAGTACTTC,CASSLASGTQETQYF
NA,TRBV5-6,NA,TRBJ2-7,TGTGCCAGCAGTTCCCGAGGGAGAAGATACGAGCAGTACTTC,CASSSRGRRYEQYF
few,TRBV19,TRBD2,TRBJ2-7,TGTGCCAGTAGTCAGGGACTAGCGGGGAACTCCTACGAGCAGTACTTC,CASSQGLAGNSYEQYF
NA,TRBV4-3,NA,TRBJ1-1,TGCGCCAGCAGCCAAGATTCGAGGGAGGATTTGAACACTGAAGCTTTCTTT,CASSQDSREDLNTEAFF
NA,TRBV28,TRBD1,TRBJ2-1,TGTGCCAGCAGTCTGGGACAGGGCAATAGAAATGAGCAGTTCTTC,CASSLGQGNRNEQFF
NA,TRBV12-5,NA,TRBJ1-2,TGTGCTAGTGGTTTGGGAGAGAGCTATGGCTACACCTTC,CASGLGESYGYTF
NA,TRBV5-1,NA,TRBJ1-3,TGCGCCAGCAGCTTCGACTCCGGGGGTGGAAACACCATATATTTT,CASSFDSGGGNTIYF
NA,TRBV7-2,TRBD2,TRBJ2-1,TGTGCCAGCAGCTTAGCAGCTCTAGCGGGGAATGAGCAGTTCTTC,CASSLAALAGNEQFF
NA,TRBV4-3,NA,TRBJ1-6,TGCGCCAGCAGCCAAGGTTATAGAAATTCACCCCTCCACTTT,CASSQGYRNSPLHF
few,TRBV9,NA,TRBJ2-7,TGTGCCAGCAGCGTAGAGATTGAGGACTACGAGCAGTACTTC,CASSVEIEDYEQYF
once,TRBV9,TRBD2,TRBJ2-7,TGTGCCAGCAGCGTGAGCGGGAAAGGATACGAGCAGTACTTC,CASSVSGKGYEQYF
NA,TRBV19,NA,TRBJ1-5,TGTGCCAGTATCATAGCGCGGGGAAGCAATCAGCCCCAGCATTTT,CASIIARGSNQPQHF
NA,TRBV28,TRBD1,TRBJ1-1,TGTGCCAGCAGTTTTTCAGGACAGGGGGATCAAGCTTTCTTT,CASSFSGQGDQAFF
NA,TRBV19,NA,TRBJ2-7,TGTGCCAGTAGTACAAGAGACAACTACGAGCAGTACTTC,CASSTRDNYEQYF
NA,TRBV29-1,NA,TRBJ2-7,TGCAGCGTTGACGAGGGGGACTACGAGCAGTACTTC,CSVDEGDYEQYF
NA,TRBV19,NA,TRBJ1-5,TGTGCCAGTAGGGTGACAGCAAGCCTTAGCAATCAGCCCCAGCATTTT,CASRVTASLSNQPQHF
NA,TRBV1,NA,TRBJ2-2,TGCACCAGCAGCCAATCCGGGACAGGGTCTATGACGACGAACACCGGGGAGCTGTTTTTT,CTSSQSGTGSMTTNTGELFF
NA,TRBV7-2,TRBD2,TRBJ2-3,TGTGCCAGCAGCTTCCACTATGGGGGGGGGAGTACAGATACGCAGTATTTT,CASSFHYGGGSTDTQYF
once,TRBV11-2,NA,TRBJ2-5,TGTGCCAGCAGCCAAGGGACATCCCCGCGGCGAGAGACCCAGTACTTC,CASSQGTSPRRETQYF
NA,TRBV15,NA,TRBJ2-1,TGTGCCACCAGCAGAGAGGGGGGGCCGGGTAATGAGCAGTTCTTC,CATSREGGPGNEQFF
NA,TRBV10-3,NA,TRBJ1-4,TGTGCCATCAGTGAGCCGGGGAGCCGGGGGGAAAAACTGTTTTTT,CAISEPGSRGEKLFF
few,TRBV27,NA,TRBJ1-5,TGTGCCAGCAGTTTATCCAGGGCCAGCAATCAGCCCCAGCATTTT,CASSLSRASNQPQHF
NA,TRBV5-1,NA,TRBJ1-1,TGCGCCAGCAGCTTGGCGCCGACAGGGAACACTGAAGCTTTCTTT,CASSLAPTGNTEAFF
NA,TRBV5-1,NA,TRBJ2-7,TGCGCCAGCAGCTCGGACAACCGCGAGCAGTACTTC,CASSSDNREQYF
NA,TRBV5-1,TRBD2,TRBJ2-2,TGCGCCAGCAGCTTGGCCGGGGGGAGGCACACCGGGGAGCTGTTTTTT,CASSLAGGRHTGELFF
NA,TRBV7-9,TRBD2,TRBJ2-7,TGTGCCAGCAGCTTACCTTTAGCGGGAGTCGATGAGCAGTACTTC,CASSLPLAGVDEQYF
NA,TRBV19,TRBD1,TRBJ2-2,TGTGCCAGTACCCCCTCCCCCACAGGGGGCGCAACCGGGGAGCTGTTTTTT,CASTPSPTGGATGELFF
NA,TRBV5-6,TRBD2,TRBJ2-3,TGTGCCAGCTCCTACTGGCAGCGGGGAGGGGATACGCAGTATTTT,CASSYWQRGGDTQYF
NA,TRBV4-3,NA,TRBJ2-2,TGCGCCAGCAGCCAGACTTTCACCGGGGAGCTGTTTTTT,CASSQTFTGELFF
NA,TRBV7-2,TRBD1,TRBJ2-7,TGTGCCAGCAGCTGGGCCGGGACAGGAGACTACGAGCAGTACTTC,CASSWAGTGDYEQYF
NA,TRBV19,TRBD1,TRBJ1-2,TGTGCCAGTAGCTCAGCGAGTTGGACAGGGATTAACTATGGCTACACCTTC,CASSSASWTGINYGYTF